The rows below give T cell receptor beta chains drawn from one sample of a study of CD8 T cells in Susac syndrome. Each CDR3 protein is one row after TCRdb ran MiXCR on the immunoSEQ multiplex PCR reads. The data show approximately 76,000 distinct CDR3 sequences, about 95% seen once. Sequences were obtained from CD8+ T cells from PBMCs. Every receptor here comes from a human donor with multiple sclerosis. CDR3s include the opening cysteine and the closing phenylalanine or tryptophan. Each record gives: D gene, clone size, V gene, J gene, CDR3 DNA, CDR3 protein. A D gene is named only where the DNA matches it firmly. For some rows the clone size is stated as once, few or many, or as a class when expanded; others skip it.

.,.,TRBV12-3/TRBV12-4,TRBJ2-1,TGTGCCAGCAGTTATGTCATCTACAATGAGCAGTTCTTC,CASSYVIYNEQFF
.,once,TRBV6-5,TRBJ1-1,TGTGCCAGCAGGTACGACCCCCGAGGGATCATGAACACTGAAGCTTTCTTT,CASRYDPRGIMNTEAFF
TRBD2,.,TRBV2,TRBJ2-2,TGTGCCACTAATAGCGGGAGTAACACCGGGGAGCTGTTTTTT,CATNSGSNTGELFF
TRBD2,.,TRBV5-1,TRBJ2-1,TGCGCCAGCAGCTTGGAAGGCAGCGGGAGCCCCTACAATGAGCAGTTCTTC,CASSLEGSGSPYNEQFF
TRBD2,.,TRBV12-3/TRBV12-4,TRBJ2-7,TGTGCCAGCAGTGCAAGCGGGAGACTGTACGAGCAGTACTTC,CASSASGRLYEQYF
TRBD2,.,TRBV29-1,TRBJ2-4,TGCAGCGTTGGTGGGGGGGAGCTAACCAAAAACATTCAGTACTTC,CSVGGGELTKNIQYF
TRBD1,.,TRBV5-1,TRBJ2-2,TGCGCCAGCAGCTCTACAGGGGGCGCGAACACCGGGGAGCTGTTTTTT,CASSSTGGANTGELFF
.,.,TRBV5-1,TRBJ2-3,TGCGCCAGCATGAGTCGACCCACAATCACAGATACGCAGTATTTT,CASMSRPTITDTQYF
.,once,TRBV29-1,TRBJ2-7,TGCAGCGTTGAAGAGGGGTCCCTGAGCTCCTACGAGCAGTACTTC,CSVEEGSLSSYEQYF
TRBD1,once,TRBV2,TRBJ1-4,TGTGCCAGCATAGGGACAGGAGTTTCCTATAATGAAAAACTGTTTTTT,CASIGTGVSYNEKLFF
TRBD1,once,TRBV6-5,TRBJ2-3,TGTGCCAGCGGTCCGGGACAGGGGTTGAAGGATACGCAGTATTTT,CASGPGQGLKDTQYF
.,.,TRBV14,TRBJ1-1,TGTGCCAGCAGCCCAGGGGAGGCTGAAGCTTTCTTT,CASSPGEAEAFF
.,.,TRBV5-1,TRBJ1-2,TGCGCCAGCAGCTTCATCGGCGAACTCTACACCTTC,CASSFIGELYTF
.,.,TRBV7-9,TRBJ2-7,TGTGCCAGCAGGGGGAGCTCCTACGAGCAGTACTTC,CASRGSSYEQYF
.,.,TRBV9,TRBJ1-6,TGTGCCAGCAACACGCCCTCCAGTTCACCCCTCCACTTT,CASNTPSSSPLHF
.,.,TRBV6-1,TRBJ2-3,TGTGCCAGCAGTGAAAGGGTGACAGATACGCAGTATTTT,CASSERVTDTQYF
.,.,TRBV20-1,TRBJ1-2,TGCAGTGCTAGAGGGGATGGGCAGGGTGAATATGGCTACACCTTC,CSARGDGQGEYGYTF
.,.,TRBV4-3,TRBJ2-5,TGCGCCAGCAGCCAGGGTCGAGGGTCCCAAGAGACCCAGTACTTC,CASSQGRGSQETQYF
.,.,TRBV19,TRBJ1-1,TGTGCCAGTAGTATTCTGGACAGCGCCGCTTTCTTT,CASSILDSAAFF
TRBD1,.,TRBV4-1,TRBJ2-7,TGCGCCAGCAGCCAAGGGCAGGGGGCCTACGAGCAGTACTTC,CASSQGQGAYEQYF
.,.,TRBV6-6,TRBJ1-4,TGTGCCAGCTTACAGGCCTATAATGAAAAACTGTTTTTT,CASLQAYNEKLFF
.,.,TRBV29-1,TRBJ2-7,TGCAGCGTTGAGGTCATAAGGGGCGAGCAGTACTTC,CSVEVIRGEQYF
.,.,TRBV10-1,TRBJ2-2,TGCGCCAGCAGTGAGTCGCTGTCACCCTACGACACCGGGGAGCTGTTTTTT,CASSESLSPYDTGELFF
TRBD1,.,TRBV27,TRBJ2-7,TGTGCCAGCAGTCCACTTAGCCGGACAGGGTCGGACTACGAGCAGTACTTC,CASSPLSRTGSDYEQYF
TRBD2,.,TRBV3-1,TRBJ2-7,TGTGCCAGCAGCCCCGCGGGAGAAGGTACCTACGAGCAGTACTTC,CASSPAGEGTYEQYF
.,.,TRBV10-3,TRBJ1-2,TGTGCCATCAAGACAGAGACTAACTATGGCTACACCTTC,CAIKTETNYGYTF
TRBD2,.,TRBV7-3,TRBJ2-3,TGTGCCAGCAGCTTCGGGGGGGTGGGAGATACGCAGTATTTT,CASSFGGVGDTQYF
.,once,TRBV30,TRBJ2-1,TGTGCCTGGAGTGCTCCACGGGTAGGATCCTACAATGAGCAGTTCTTC,CAWSAPRVGSYNEQFF
TRBD1,.,TRBV29-1,TRBJ1-1,TGCAGCGTTGAGTGGCGACAGGGGAACACTGAAGCTTTCTTT,CSVEWRQGNTEAFF
.,.,TRBV27,TRBJ2-1,TGTGCCAGCACTCCTCTAGGCCGGGATGAGCAGTTCTTC,CASTPLGRDEQFF
.,.,TRBV7-8,TRBJ1-1,TGTGCCAGCATCCGAGACGGGGGGCGTAAGGACACTGAAGCTTTCTTT,CASIRDGGRKDTEAFF
.,.,TRBV12-3/TRBV12-4,TRBJ1-1,TGTGCCAGCAGTTGGACAGTTCGAAGGACTGAAGCTTTCTTT,CASSWTVRRTEAFF
TRBD1,.,TRBV6-5,TRBJ2-7,TGTGCCAGCAGCCGGACAGGGACGGTCTACGAGCAGTACTTC,CASSRTGTVYEQYF
.,.,TRBV5-1,TRBJ2-1,TGCGCCAGCAGCTTGGCGGCCGGGCTTTACAATGAGCAGTTCTTC,CASSLAAGLYNEQFF
.,.,TRBV7-9,TRBJ2-3,TGTGCCAGCAGCCACTCGACTAGCACAGATACGCAGTATTTT,CASSHSTSTDTQYF
.,.,TRBV27,TRBJ1-1,TGTGCCAGCAGTTTGGATACAGGGGAAGCTTTCTTT,CASSLDTGEAFF
.,.,TRBV19,TRBJ2-7,TGTGCCTCACGGGACATCGGTGCGTCCGAGCAGTACTTC,CASRDIGASEQYF
TRBD1,.,TRBV18,TRBJ2-2,TGTGCCAGCTCATTGGACAGGACCATCCTGGAGCTGTTTTTT,CASSLDRTILELFF
.,.,TRBV7-9,TRBJ2-1,TGTGCCAGCACCGACATAGGCAATGAGCAGTTCTTC,CASTDIGNEQFF
.,.,TRBV27,TRBJ2-1,TGTGCCAGCAGTAACGACCCGGGCTCCTACAATGAGCAGTTCTTC,CASSNDPGSYNEQFF
TRBD1,.,TRBV5-1,TRBJ1-3,TGCGCCAGCAGCTCGACAGGGCACGGAAACACCATATATTTT,CASSSTGHGNTIYF
.,.,TRBV5-1,TRBJ1-5,TGCGCCAGCAGCTTGACGGGAACAGTCAATCAGCCCCAGCATTTT,CASSLTGTVNQPQHF
TRBD1,.,TRBV20-1,TRBJ2-5,TGCAGTGCCACACCCCAAGGGACAGGCCAAGAGACCCAGTACTTC,CSATPQGTGQETQYF
.,few,TRBV9,TRBJ2-1,TGTGCCAGCAGCGTAGGTAGCTCCTACAATGAGCAGTTCTTC,CASSVGSSYNEQFF
TRBD1,.,TRBV9,TRBJ2-7,TGTGCCAGCAGCGTAGACGGGTCAGGGGGCTACGAGCAGTACTTC,CASSVDGSGGYEQYF
.,.,TRBV9,TRBJ1-3,TGTGCCAGCAGCTCAGAACGGTTTCCGAGCTCTGGAAACACCATATATTTT,CASSSERFPSSGNTIYF
.,.,TRBV20-1,TRBJ2-7,TGCAGTGCTGAGGAGAAGGCCTACGAGCAGTACTTC,CSAEEKAYEQYF
TRBD1,.,TRBV7-9,TRBJ1-2,TGTGCCAGCAGCTTCAGGGGGGAGAACTATGGCTACACCTTC,CASSFRGENYGYTF
TRBD1,.,TRBV29-1,TRBJ2-2,TGCAGCGTTGAATCGTGGACAGGCTCGACAAGCCCCGGGGAGCTGTTTTTT,CSVESWTGSTSPGELFF
.,.,TRBV5-4,TRBJ1-6,TGTGCCAGCAGCTTGGGAGGACCGCTAAATTCACCCCTCCACTTT,CASSLGGPLNSPLHF
TRBD1,.,TRBV5-1,TRBJ2-7,TGCGCCAGCAGAGCTGGGACAGGGTTTACTCTGGCCTACGAGCAGTACTTC,CASRAGTGFTLAYEQYF
.,.,TRBV12-3/TRBV12-4,TRBJ2-7,TGTGCCAGCAGTCCGACCGGGACTCACTACGAGCAGTACTTC,CASSPTGTHYEQYF
.,.,TRBV5-1,TRBJ1-1,TGCGCCAGCAGCTTAGCCAGGGATGGGGTGACTGAAGCTTTCTTT,CASSLARDGVTEAFF
.,.,TRBV28,TRBJ2-7,TGTGCCAGCAGTTTAGAGGCGGTGTACGAGCAGTACTTC,CASSLEAVYEQYF
TRBD1,.,TRBV29-1,TRBJ1-1,TGCAGCGTTGAAGAATGGCAGGGGGGCACTGAAGCTTTCTTT,CSVEEWQGGTEAFF
TRBD1,.,TRBV27,TRBJ2-3,TGTGCCAGCAGTTTATCCCAGGGGGCCGTAGATACGCAGTATTTT,CASSLSQGAVDTQYF
.,.,TRBV19,TRBJ1-1,TGTGCCAGTAGTATTGGGAGCACTGAAGCTTTCTTT,CASSIGSTEAFF
TRBD2,.,TRBV20-1,TRBJ2-7,TGCAGTGCGTTAGGACTAGCGGGAGTCGACGAGCAGTACTTC,CSALGLAGVDEQYF
.,.,TRBV6-5,TRBJ2-1,TGTGCCAGCAGGGTCATAGTTGGGTTGGATGAGCAGTTCTTC,CASRVIVGLDEQFF